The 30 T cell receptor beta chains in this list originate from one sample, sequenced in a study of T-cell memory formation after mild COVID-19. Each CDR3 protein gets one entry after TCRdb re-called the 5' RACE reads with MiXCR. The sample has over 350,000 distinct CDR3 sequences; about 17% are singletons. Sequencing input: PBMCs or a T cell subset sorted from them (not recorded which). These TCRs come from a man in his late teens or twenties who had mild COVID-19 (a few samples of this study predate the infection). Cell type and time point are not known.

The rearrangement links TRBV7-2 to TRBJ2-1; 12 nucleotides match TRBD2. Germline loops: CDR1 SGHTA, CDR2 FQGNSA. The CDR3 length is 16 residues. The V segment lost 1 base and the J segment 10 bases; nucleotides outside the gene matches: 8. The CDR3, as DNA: TGTGCCAGCAGCTTAGACCCGGGACTAGCGGGCGTCGAGCAGTTCTTC. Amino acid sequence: CASSLDPGLAGVEQFF.

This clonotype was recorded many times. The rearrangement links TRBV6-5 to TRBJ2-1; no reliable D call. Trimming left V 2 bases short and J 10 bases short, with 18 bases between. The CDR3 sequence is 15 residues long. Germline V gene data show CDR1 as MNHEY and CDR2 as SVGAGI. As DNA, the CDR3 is TGTGCCAGCAGTTACCGCCAACTCCTCGGTGGGGAGCAGTTCTTC. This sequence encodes CASSYRQLLGGEQFF.

Here the CDR3 reads CASSQSGGHQPQHF. The CDR3, as DNA: TGCGCCAGCAGTCAATCGGGTGGACATCAGCCCCAGCATTTT. V is TRBV23-1 and J is TRBJ1-5; unclear D gene. TRBV23-1 is designated an ORF whose function remains uncertain. CDR3 length: 14 amino acids. V lost 0 bases, J lost 5 bases, and 8 bases lay in between.

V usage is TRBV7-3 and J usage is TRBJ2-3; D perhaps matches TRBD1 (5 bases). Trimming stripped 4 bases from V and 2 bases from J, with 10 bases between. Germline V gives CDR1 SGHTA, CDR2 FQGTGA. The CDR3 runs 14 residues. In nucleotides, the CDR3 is TGTGCCAGCAGCTCGACAGTTTACACAGATACGCAGTATTTT. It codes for CASSSTVYTDTQYF. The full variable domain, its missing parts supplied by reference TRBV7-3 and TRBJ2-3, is GAGVSQTPSNKVTEKGKYVELRCDPISGHTALYWYRQSLGQGPEFLIYFQGTGAADDSGLPNDRFFAVRPEGSVSTLKIQRTERGDSAVYLCASSSTVYTDTQYFGPGTRLTVL.

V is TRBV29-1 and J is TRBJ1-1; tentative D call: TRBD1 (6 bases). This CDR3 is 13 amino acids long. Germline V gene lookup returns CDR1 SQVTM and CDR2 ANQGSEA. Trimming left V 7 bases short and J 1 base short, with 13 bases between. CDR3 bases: TGCAGCGGTATAGGACAGCCGAACACTGAAGCTTTCTTT. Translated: CSGIGQPNTEAFF.

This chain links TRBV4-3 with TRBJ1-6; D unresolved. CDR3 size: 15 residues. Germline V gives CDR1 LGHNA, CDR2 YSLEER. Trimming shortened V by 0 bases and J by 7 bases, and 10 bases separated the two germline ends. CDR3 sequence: CASSQERFLNSPLHF. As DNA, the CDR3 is TGCGCCAGCAGCCAAGAAAGGTTTCTAAATTCACCCCTCCACTTT.

The CDR3 protein is CASKAGQETQYF. CDR3 sequence (DNA): TGTGCCAGTAAAGCAGGGCAAGAGACCCAGTACTTC. J is TRBJ2-5 and V is TRBV19; a possible D gene is TRBD1 (5 bases). V lost 7 bases, J lost 2 bases, and 8 bases lay in between. CDR3 size: 12 residues. Per germline, CDR1 LNHDA and CDR2 SQIVND (reference sequence).

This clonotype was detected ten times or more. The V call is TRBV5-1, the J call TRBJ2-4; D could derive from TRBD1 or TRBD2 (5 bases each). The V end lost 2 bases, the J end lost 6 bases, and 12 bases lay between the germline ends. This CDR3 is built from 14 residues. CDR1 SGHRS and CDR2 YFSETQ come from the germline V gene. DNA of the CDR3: TGCGCCAGCAGCTTCGGGGCGGAGAGAAACATTCAGTACTTC. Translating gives CASSFGAERNIQYF.

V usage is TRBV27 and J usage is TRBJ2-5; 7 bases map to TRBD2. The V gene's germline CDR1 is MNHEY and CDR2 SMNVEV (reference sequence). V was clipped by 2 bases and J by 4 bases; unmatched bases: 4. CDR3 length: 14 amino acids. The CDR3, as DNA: TGTGCCAGCAGTTTAGCGGGGGTAACAGAGACCCAGTACTTC. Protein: CASSLAGVTETQYF.

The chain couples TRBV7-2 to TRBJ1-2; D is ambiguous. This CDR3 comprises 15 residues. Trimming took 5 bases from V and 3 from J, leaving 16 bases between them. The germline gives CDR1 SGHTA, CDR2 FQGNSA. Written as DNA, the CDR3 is TGTGCCAGCAGCCGTACCCAGAAGGGAGACTATGGCTACACCTTC. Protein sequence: CASSRTQKGDYGYTF.

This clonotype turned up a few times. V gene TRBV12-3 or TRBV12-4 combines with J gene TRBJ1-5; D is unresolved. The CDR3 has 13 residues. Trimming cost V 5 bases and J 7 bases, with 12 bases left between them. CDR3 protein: CASSKTVDQPQHF. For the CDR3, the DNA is TGTGCCAGCAGTAAAACGGTGGACCAGCCCCAGCATTTT.

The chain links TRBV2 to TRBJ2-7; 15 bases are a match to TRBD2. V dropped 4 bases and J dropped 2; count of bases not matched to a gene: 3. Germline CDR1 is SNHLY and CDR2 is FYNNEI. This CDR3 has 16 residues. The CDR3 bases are TGTGCCAGCAGTGGGACTAGCGGGGGGGACCCCTACGAGCAGTACTTC. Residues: CASSGTSGGDPYEQYF. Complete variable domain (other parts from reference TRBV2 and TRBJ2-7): EPEVTQTPSHQVTQMGQEVILRCVPISNHLYFYWYRQILGQKVEFLVSFYNNEISEKSEIFDDQFSVERPDGSNFTLKIRSTKLEDSAMYFCASSGTSGGDPYEQYFGPGTRLTVT.

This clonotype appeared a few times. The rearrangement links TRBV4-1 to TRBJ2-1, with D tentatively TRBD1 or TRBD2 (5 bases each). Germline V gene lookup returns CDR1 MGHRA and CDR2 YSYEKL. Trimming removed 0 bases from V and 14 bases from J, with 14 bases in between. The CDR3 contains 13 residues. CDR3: CASSQDLEGSKFF. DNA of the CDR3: TGCGCCAGCAGCCAAGATCTAGAGGGGTCGAAGTTCTTC.

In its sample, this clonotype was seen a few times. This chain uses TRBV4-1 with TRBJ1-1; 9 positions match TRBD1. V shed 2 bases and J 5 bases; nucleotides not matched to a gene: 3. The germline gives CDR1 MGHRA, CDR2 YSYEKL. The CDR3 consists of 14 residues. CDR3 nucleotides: TGCGCCAGCAGCCAACCGGGACAGGGAACTGAAGCTTTCTTT. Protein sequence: CASSQPGQGTEAFF.

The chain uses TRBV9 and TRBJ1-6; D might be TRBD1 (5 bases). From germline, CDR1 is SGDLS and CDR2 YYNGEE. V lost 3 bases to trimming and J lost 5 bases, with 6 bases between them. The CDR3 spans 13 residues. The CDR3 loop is CASSDRNNSPLHF. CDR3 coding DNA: TGTGCCAGCAGCGACAGGAATAATTCACCCCTCCACTTT.

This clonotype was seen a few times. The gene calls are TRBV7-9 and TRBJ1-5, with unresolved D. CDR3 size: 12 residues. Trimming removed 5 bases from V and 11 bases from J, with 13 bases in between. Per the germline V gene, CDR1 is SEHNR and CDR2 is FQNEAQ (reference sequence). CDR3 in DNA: TGTGCCAGCAGCCAAAGCGTTGGGTCCCAGCATTTT. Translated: CASSQSVGSQHF.

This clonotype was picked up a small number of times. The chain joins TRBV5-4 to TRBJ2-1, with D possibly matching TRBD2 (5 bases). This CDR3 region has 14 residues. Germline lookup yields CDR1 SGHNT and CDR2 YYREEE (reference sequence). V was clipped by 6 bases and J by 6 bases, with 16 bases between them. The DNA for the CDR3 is TGTGCCAGCATCCCCGGGCCTGCGGGCAATGAGCAGTTCTTC. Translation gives CASIPGPAGNEQFF.

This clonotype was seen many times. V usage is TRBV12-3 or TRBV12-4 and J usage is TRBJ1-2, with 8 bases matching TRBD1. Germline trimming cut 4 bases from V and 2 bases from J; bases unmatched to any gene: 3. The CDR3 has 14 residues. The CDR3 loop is CASSSGQANYGYTF. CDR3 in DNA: TGTGCCAGCAGTTCGGGACAGGCAAACTATGGCTACACCTTC.

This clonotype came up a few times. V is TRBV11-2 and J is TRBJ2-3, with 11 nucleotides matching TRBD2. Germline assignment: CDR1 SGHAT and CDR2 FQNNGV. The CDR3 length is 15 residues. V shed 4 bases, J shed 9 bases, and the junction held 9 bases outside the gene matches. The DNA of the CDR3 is TGTGCCAGCAGCTACTCGGGACTAGCGGTCGGAACGCAGTATTTT. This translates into CASSYSGLAVGTQYF. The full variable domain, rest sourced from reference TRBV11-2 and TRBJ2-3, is EAGVAQSPRYKIIEKRQSVAFWCNPISGHATLYWYQQILGQGPKLLIQFQNNGVVDDSQLPKDRFSAERLKGVDSTLKIQPAKLEDSAVYLCASSYSGLAVGTQYFGPGTRLTVL.

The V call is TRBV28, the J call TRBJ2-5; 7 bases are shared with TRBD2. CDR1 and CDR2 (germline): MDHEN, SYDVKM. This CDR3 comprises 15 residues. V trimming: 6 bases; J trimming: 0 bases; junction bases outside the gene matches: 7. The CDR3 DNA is TGTGCCAGCAGCCCAAACAGCGGGAACCAAGAGACCCAGTACTTC. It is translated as CASSPNSGNQETQYF.

The CDR3 sequence: CATSGSQTGLFF. CDR3 coding DNA: TGTGCCACCAGCGGATCCCAGACAGGACTGTTTTTT. J is TRBJ1-4 and V is TRBV15, with D tentatively TRBD1 (6 bases). Germline values: CDR1 LNHNV, CDR2 YYDKDF (reference sequence). CDR3 length: 12 residues. Trimming cost V 5 bases and J 13 bases, with 14 bases left between them.

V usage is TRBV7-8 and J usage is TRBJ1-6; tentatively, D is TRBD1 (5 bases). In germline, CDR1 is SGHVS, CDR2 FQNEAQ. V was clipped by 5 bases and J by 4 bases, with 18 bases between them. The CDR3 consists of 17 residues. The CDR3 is CASSPWGRGEYNSPLHF. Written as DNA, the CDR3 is TGTGCCAGCAGCCCCTGGGGCAGAGGGGAGTATAATTCACCCCTCCACTTT.

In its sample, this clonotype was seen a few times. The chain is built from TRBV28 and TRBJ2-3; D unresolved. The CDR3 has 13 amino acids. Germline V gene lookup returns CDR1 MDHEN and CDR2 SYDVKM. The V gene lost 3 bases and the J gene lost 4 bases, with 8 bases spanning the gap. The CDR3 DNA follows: TGTGCCAGCAGTTTTGGTCGGCCAGATACGCAGTATTTT. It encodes CASSFGRPDTQYF.

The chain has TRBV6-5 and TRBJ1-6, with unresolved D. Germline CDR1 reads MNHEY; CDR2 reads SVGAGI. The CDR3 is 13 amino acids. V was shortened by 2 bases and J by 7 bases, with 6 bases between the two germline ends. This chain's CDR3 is CASSYGVNSPLHF. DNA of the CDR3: TGTGCCAGCAGTTACGGCGTGAATTCACCCCTCCACTTT.

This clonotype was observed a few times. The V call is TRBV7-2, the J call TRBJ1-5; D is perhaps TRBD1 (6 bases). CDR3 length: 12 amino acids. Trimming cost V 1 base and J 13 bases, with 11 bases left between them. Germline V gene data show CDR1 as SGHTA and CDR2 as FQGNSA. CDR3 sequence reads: CASSLVEGVQHF. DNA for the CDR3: TGTGCCAGCAGCTTAGTGGAGGGGGTTCAGCATTTT.

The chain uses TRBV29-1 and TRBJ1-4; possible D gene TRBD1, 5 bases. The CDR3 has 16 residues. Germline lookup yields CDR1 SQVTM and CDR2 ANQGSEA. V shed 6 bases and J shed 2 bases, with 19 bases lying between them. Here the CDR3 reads CSVVGQGVTTNEKLFF. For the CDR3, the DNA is TGCAGCGTCGTAGGCCAGGGTGTGACGACTAATGAAAAACTGTTTTTT.

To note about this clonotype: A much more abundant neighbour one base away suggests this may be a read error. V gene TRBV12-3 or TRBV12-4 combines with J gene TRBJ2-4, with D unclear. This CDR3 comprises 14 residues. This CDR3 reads CVSSLGLEYNIQYF. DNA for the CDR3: TGTGTCAGCAGTTTGGGCCTCGAGTATAACATTCAGTACTTC.

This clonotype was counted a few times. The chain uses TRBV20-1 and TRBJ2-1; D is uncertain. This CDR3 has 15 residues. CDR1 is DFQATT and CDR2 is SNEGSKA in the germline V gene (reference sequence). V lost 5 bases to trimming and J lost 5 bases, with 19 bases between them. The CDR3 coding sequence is TGCAGTGCTTCCCGCTGGGGATTGGCAAACAATGAGCAGTTCTTC. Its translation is CSASRWGLANNEQFF.

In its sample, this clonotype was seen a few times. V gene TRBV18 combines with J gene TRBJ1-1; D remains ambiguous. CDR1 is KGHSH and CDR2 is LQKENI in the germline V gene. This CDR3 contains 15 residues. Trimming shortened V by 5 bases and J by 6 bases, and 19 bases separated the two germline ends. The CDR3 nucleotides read TGTGCCAGCTCAGACGAACCGAGCCTTCTACCTGAAGCTTTCTTT. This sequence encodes CASSDEPSLLPEAFF.

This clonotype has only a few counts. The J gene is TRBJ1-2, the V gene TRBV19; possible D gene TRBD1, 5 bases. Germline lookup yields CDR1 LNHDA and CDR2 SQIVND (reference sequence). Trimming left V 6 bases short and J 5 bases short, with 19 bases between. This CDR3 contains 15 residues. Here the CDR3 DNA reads TGTGCCAGTAGCACCAAGATGCAGGGAATTTATGGCTACACCTTC. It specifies CASSTKMQGIYGYTF.